The rows below give T cell receptor beta chains drawn from one sample of a study of cytomegalovirus exposure and HLA in healthy donors. Measured with immunoSEQ multiplex PCR; TCRdb has only the in-frame clones, and not every one. The data hold 150,000 or so clones, with approximately 81% observed a single time. The source material was PBMCs. Receptor source: a man aged 18-30 years in good health and CMV-seronegative. Each CDR3 is given with its conserved first and last residue. The D gene is left open where the match is weak. Only part of the rows carry a size: once, few, many, or a class if the clone is expanded.

V,D,size,J,DNA,CDR3
TRBV9,TRBD1,NA,TRBJ2-7,TGTGCCAGCAGCCAGACAGGGACCCGACACGAGCAGTACTTC,CASSQTGTRHEQYF
TRBV6-5,NA,once,TRBJ2-7,TGTGCCAGCAGTCCCCTGGGGGGTACCTACGAGCAGTACTTC,CASSPLGGTYEQYF
TRBV6-1,NA,NA,TRBJ1-1,TGTGCCGGCAGTGAAGAGGGGGACACTGAAGCTTTCTTT,CAGSEEGDTEAFF
TRBV5-6,TRBD2,few,TRBJ2-7,TGTGCCAGCACCATTCTAGCGGGGGGTCCTTCAACTGAGGGGTACTTC,CASTILAGGPSTEGYF
TRBV7-9,TRBD2,NA,TRBJ2-1,TGTGCCAGCAGAACCGGGAGGGCGGGAGGGCCGGGGAATGAGCAGTTCTTC,CASRTGRAGGPGNEQFF
TRBV6-6,NA,NA,TRBJ2-1,TGTGCTGCTCAGGGCGGTAATGAGCAGTTCTTC,CAAQGGNEQFF
TRBV6-5,TRBD2,NA,TRBJ2-4,TGTGCCAGCAGCCGAGGACTAGGAGGCATTCAGTACTTC,CASSRGLGGIQYF
TRBV9,NA,NA,TRBJ2-7,TGTGCCAGCAGCCCCGGCCAAGGGGCAACCTACGAGCAGTACTTC,CASSPGQGATYEQYF
TRBV18,NA,NA,TRBJ2-5,TGTGCCAGCTCACCCCCGTTGGGGGCTGAGACCCAGTACTTC,CASSPPLGAETQYF
TRBV27,TRBD1,NA,TRBJ1-5,TGTGCCAGCAGGCAGGGACAGTCCAATCAGCCCCAGCATTTT,CASRQGQSNQPQHF
TRBV4-3,NA,few,TRBJ2-6,TGCGCCAGCAGCCAAGATGGGGGAGGATCTGGGGCCAACGTCCTGACTTTC,CASSQDGGGSGANVLTF
TRBV28,TRBD2,NA,TRBJ2-7,TGTGCCAGCAGCCCGGGGGGGACACTCTACGAGCAGTACTTC,CASSPGGTLYEQYF
TRBV7-9,TRBD1,once,TRBJ1-2,TGTGCCAGCAGCAGGGGGGACAGGGGCTATGGCTACACCTTC,CASSRGDRGYGYTF
TRBV7-6,NA,NA,TRBJ2-5,TGTGCCAGCAGCACCCATGGACAGAGCCAAGAGACCCAGTACTTC,CASSTHGQSQETQYF
TRBV7-2,NA,few,TRBJ2-1,TGTGCCAGCAGCTCTCGCGGAGGCAGGGGATCCTACAATGAGCAGTTCTTC,CASSSRGGRGSYNEQFF
TRBV19,NA,NA,TRBJ1-1,TGTGCCAGTAGTAGAAGGGAGGGCGCTGAAGCTTTCTTT,CASSRREGAEAFF
TRBV2,NA,once,TRBJ2-7,TGTGCCACCCAAAAGGAGCTTGGGGGCGAGCAGTACTTC,CATQKELGGEQYF
TRBV19,NA,NA,TRBJ2-7,TGTGCCAGTAGTACTGGGCTACAGGATCTTCCCTACGAGCAGTACTTC,CASSTGLQDLPYEQYF
TRBV28,NA,NA,TRBJ1-1,TGTGCCAGCACCCCAAAGGTGGTGGGGCGCACTGAAGCTTTCTTT,CASTPKVVGRTEAFF
TRBV15,TRBD1,NA,TRBJ2-1,TGTGCCACCAGCAGAGGAAGGGGACAGGGGTACAATGAGCAGTTCTTC,CATSRGRGQGYNEQFF
TRBV18,TRBD1,NA,TRBJ2-2,TGTGCCAGCTCTCCGAGGACAGGGGATCTGACCGGGGAGCTGTTTTTT,CASSPRTGDLTGELFF
TRBV10-3,NA,NA,TRBJ2-7,TGTGCCATCAGTGAGTCGAAGACTACCTACGAGCAGTACTTC,CAISESKTTYEQYF
TRBV11-2,NA,NA,TRBJ1-1,TGTGCCAGCAGCTTTTCACAGGAGAGAAGAGATGAAGCTTTCTTT,CASSFSQERRDEAFF
TRBV7-9,TRBD1,NA,TRBJ1-1,TGTTCCAGCAGGTTTTTGACAGGGGACGACACTGAAGCTTTCTTT,CSSRFLTGDDTEAFF
TRBV2,NA,NA,TRBJ1-5,TGTGCCAGCAGGGGGCAGACAAACAATCAGCCCCAGCATTTT,CASRGQTNNQPQHF
TRBV2,NA,NA,TRBJ1-6,TGTGCCAGCTGTACAGAGAATAATTCACCCCTCCACTTT,CASCTENNSPLHF
TRBV6-1,TRBD1,NA,TRBJ2-7,TGTGCCAGCAGTGAAGGGACAGGGGGGTCCTACGAGCAGTACTTC,CASSEGTGGSYEQYF
TRBV6-1,NA,few,TRBJ1-1,TGTGCCAGCAGTGATAGGACAGCCACTGAAGCTTTCTTT,CASSDRTATEAFF